The clone carrying this T cell receptor (beta chain) was observed many times. The CDR3 consists of 16 residues. The V gene's germline CDR1 is MNHEY and CDR2 SVGAGI. The V gene lost 5 bases and the J gene lost 0 bases, with 14 bases spanning the gap. Using its own MiXCR run on the RT-PCR reads, TCRdb lists one record per CDR3 protein. The sample carries about 700,000 distinct CDR3 sequences, around 14% recorded once. Material: memory CD4+ T cells from blood. The receptor's source is a female donor in good health, serving as a healthy control. This sequence joins TRBV6-5 and TRBJ2-1; D not resolved. CDR3 sequence reads: CASSTDISNSYNEQFF. DNA for the CDR3: TGTGCCAGCAGTACCGACATTTCCAACTCCTACAATGAGCAGTTCTTC.